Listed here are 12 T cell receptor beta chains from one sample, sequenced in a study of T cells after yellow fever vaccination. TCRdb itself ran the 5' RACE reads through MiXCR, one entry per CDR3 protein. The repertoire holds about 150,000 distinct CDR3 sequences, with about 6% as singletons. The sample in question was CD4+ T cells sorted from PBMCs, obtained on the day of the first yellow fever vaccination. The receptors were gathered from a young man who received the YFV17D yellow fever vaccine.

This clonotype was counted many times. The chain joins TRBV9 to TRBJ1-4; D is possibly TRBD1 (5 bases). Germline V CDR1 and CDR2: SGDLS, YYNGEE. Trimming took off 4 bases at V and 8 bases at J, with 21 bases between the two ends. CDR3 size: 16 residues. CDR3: CASSSYFGGVGEKLFF. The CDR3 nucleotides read TGTGCCAGCAGCTCCTATTTCGGGGGGGTTGGGGAAAAACTGTTTTTT.

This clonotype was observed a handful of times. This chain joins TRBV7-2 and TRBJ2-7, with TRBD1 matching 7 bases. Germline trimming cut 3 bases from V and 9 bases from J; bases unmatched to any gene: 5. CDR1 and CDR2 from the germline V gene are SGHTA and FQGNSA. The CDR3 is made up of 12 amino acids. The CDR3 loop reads CASSFYRGRQYF. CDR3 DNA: TGTGCCAGCAGCTTTTACAGGGGCCGGCAGTACTTC.

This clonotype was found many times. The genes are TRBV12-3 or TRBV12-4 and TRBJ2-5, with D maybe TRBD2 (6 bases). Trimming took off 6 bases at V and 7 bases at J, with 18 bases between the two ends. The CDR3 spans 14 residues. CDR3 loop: CASSPSGTFGTQYF. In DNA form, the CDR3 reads TGTGCCAGCAGCCCGTCAGGGACTTTCGGGACCCAGTACTTC.

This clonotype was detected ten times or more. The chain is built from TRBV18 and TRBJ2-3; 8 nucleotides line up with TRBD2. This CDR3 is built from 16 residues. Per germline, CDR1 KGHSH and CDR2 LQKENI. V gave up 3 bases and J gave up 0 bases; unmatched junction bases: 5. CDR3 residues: CASSPLRGGSTDTQYF. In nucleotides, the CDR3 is TGTGCCAGCTCACCCCTCCGGGGGGGGAGCACAGATACGCAGTATTTT.

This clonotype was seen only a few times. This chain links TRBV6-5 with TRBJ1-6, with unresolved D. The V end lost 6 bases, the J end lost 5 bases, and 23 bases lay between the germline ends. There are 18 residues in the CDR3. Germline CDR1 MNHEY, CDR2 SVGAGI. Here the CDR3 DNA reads TGTGCCAGCAGCCACATCAAGGCGGCTCGTCGGGATAATTCACCCCTCCACTTT. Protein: CASSHIKAARRDNSPLHF.

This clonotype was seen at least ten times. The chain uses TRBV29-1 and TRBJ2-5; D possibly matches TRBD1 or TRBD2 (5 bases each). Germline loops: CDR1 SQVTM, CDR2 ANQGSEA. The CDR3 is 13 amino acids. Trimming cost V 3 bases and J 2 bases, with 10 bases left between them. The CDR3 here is CSVDTGAQETQYF. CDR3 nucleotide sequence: TGCAGCGTTGATACCGGGGCTCAAGAGACCCAGTACTTC.

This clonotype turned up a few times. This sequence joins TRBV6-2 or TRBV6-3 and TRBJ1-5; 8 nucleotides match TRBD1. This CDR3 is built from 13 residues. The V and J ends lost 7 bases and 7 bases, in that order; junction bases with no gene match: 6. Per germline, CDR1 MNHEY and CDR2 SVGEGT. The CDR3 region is CASTWTGLQPQHF. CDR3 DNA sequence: TGTGCCAGCACTTGGACAGGGCTACAGCCCCAGCATTTT.

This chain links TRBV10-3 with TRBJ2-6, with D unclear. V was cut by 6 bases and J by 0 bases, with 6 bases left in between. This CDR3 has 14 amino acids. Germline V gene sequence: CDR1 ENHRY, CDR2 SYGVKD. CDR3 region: CAIRFGSGANVLTF. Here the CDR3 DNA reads TGTGCCATCAGGTTTGGCTCTGGGGCCAACGTCCTGACTTTC.

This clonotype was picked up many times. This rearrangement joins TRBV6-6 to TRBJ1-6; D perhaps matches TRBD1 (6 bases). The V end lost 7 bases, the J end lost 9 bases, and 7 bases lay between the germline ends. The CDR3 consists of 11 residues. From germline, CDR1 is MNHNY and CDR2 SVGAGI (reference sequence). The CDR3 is CASTRGSPLHF. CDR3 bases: TGTGCCAGCACCAGGGGTTCACCCCTCCACTTT.

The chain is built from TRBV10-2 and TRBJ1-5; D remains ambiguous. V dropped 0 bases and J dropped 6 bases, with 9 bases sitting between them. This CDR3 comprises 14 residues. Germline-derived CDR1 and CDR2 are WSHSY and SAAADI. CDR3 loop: CASSESVRGQPQHF. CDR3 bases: TGCGCCAGCAGTGAGTCGGTCCGGGGTCAGCCCCAGCATTTT.

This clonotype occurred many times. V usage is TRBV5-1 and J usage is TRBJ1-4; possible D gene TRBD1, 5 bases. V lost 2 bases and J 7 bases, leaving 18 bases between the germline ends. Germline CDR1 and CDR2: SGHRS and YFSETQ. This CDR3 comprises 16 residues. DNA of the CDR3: TGCGCCAGCAGCTTTGGGACGGTATCATCGGGTGAAAAACTGTTTTTT. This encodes CASSFGTVSSGEKLFF.

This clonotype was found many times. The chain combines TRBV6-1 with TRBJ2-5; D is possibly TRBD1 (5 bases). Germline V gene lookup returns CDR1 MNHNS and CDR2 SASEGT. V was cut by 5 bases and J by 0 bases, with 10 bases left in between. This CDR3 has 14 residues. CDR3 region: CASSPPGHQETQYF. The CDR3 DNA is TGTGCCAGCAGTCCCCCAGGGCACCAAGAGACCCAGTACTTC.